Each of the 32 T cell receptor beta chains below was sequenced from the same sample in a study of T-cell reconstitution after alpha-beta-depleted transplantation in children. Using unique molecular identifiers, the investigators prepared the TCRbeta library. Each CDR3 protein is one row after TCRdb ran MiXCR on the PCR reads. The sample holds under 100,000 distinct CDR3 sequences, around 15% seen once. Sequencing used PBMCs, mostly from graft donor cells, obtained 180 days after TCRalphabeta/CD19-depleted stem cell transplant. These receptors came from a male patient aged 2 to 10 who had a stem cell transplant for acute lymphoblastic leukemia, so the T cells may come from the graft donor.

This clonotype was recorded a few times. CDR3 loop: CATSRDPENQPQHF. The CDR3 DNA is TGTGCCACCAGCAGAGACCCAGAAAATCAGCCCCAGCATTTT. The chain combines TRBV15 with TRBJ1-5; D remains unclear. Germline assignment: CDR1 LNHNV and CDR2 YYDKDF (reference sequence). Trimming shortened V by 0 bases and J by 4 bases, and 7 bases separated the two germline ends. The CDR3 totals 14 residues.

This clonotype was recorded many times. The chain recombines TRBV6-1 with TRBJ2-5; 7 bases align to TRBD1. Trimming at V came to 2 bases and at J to 4 bases, leaving 10 bases not matched to a gene. Germline values: CDR1 MNHNS, CDR2 SASEGT. The CDR3 covers 16 residues. The CDR3 bases are TGTGCCAGCAGTGAATGGGGCACAGGGGCGGGAGAGACCCAGTACTTC. This codes for CASSEWGTGAGETQYF.

The chain joins TRBV20-1 to TRBJ2-3, with 7 nucleotides matching TRBD1. The V gene end was trimmed by 6 bases and the J gene end by 3 bases; junction bases not matched to a gene: 6. The CDR3 is 13 amino acids. The germline gives CDR1 DFQATT, CDR2 SNEGSKA (reference sequence). CDR3 sequence reads: CSAIGTATDTQYF. Here the CDR3 DNA reads TGCAGTGCCATAGGGACAGCTACAGATACGCAGTATTTT.

This clonotype was observed a handful of times. V and J are TRBV6-9 and TRBJ2-7; 11 positions match TRBD1. CDR3 size: 14 residues. V lost 5 bases, J lost 4 bases, and 4 bases stayed unmatched. Per the germline V gene, CDR1 is MNHGY and CDR2 is SVAAGI. CDR3 loop: CASSKDRGRYEQYF. The CDR3 nucleotides are TGTGCCAGCAGTAAGGACAGGGGGCGATACGAGCAGTACTTC.

CDR3 nucleotides: TGTGCCTGGAGTGGGGGGACTAATGAAAAACTGTTTTTT. Translating gives CAWSGGTNEKLFF. The chain uses TRBV30 and TRBJ1-4; perhaps TRBD1 as D (5 bases). The CDR3 spans 13 residues. The V end lost 1 base, the J end lost 2 bases, and 5 bases lay between the germline ends. CDR1 and CDR2 from the germline V gene are GTSNPN and SVGIG (reference sequence).

This clonotype was counted a few times. The rearrangement uses TRBV9 and TRBJ2-5; D call uncertain. Looked up from germline, CDR1 is SGDLS and CDR2 is YYNGEE. The CDR3 covers 15 residues. Trimming removed 0 bases at V and 2 bases at J, with 11 bases between. As DNA, the CDR3 is TGTGCCAGCAGCGTAGTAGGGCGGCTGCAAGAGACCCAGTACTTC. Amino acid sequence: CASSVVGRLQETQYF.

This clonotype has just a few counts. This chain connects TRBV20-1 to TRBJ1-2; 8 bases line up with TRBD1. Trimming cost V 6 bases and J 8 bases; bases outside gene matches: 14. The CDR3 totals 14 residues. CDR1 is DFQATT, CDR2 SNEGSKA, per germline (reference sequence). This CDR3 is CSATHGNRGYGYTF. The CDR3, as DNA: TGCAGTGCCACCCACGGGAACAGGGGGTACGGCTACACCTTC.

The CDR3: CASSNAGAEQYF. CDR3 DNA: TGTGCCAGCTCTAACGCAGGGGCCGAGCAGTACTTC. The rearrangement uses TRBV18 and TRBJ2-7; D is perhaps TRBD1 (6 bases). The V gene lost 6 bases and the J gene lost 6 bases, with 12 bases spanning the gap. Germline lookup yields CDR1 KGHSH and CDR2 LQKENI. This CDR3 spans 12 amino acids.

As DNA, the CDR3 is TGTGCCAGCAGCTTAAATAGATGGGGGACTGGAAACACCATATATTTT. This sequence encodes CASSLNRWGTGNTIYF. The V and J genes are TRBV7-2 and TRBJ1-3; possibly TRBD1 for D (5 bases). The V gene lost 2 bases and the J gene lost 2 bases, with 13 bases spanning the gap. This CDR3 comprises 16 residues. Per germline, CDR1 SGHTA and CDR2 FQGNSA.

V gene TRBV24-1 combines with J gene TRBJ2-6; 9 bases are shared with TRBD1. Germline V gene lookup returns CDR1 KGHDR and CDR2 SFDVKD. This CDR3 comprises 17 residues. The V gene end was trimmed by 4 bases and the J gene end by 1 base; junction bases not matched to a gene: 4. CDR3 residues: CATSDQDRGSGANVLTF. Written as DNA, the CDR3 is TGTGCCACCAGTGACCAGGACAGGGGATCTGGGGCCAACGTCCTGACTTTC.

This clonotype was found many times. J is TRBJ2-1 and V is TRBV30, with unresolved D. The CDR3 runs to 12 residues. V shed 5 bases and J shed 6 bases, with 11 bases lying between them. In germline, CDR1 is GTSNPN, CDR2 SVGIG (reference sequence). CDR3 sequence: CAWRTGVNEQFF. The CDR3 coding sequence is TGTGCCTGGCGTACTGGAGTCAATGAGCAGTTCTTC.

This clonotype appeared a few times. V gene TRBV27 combines with J gene TRBJ2-1; D might be TRBD1 (5 bases). Germline CDR1 MNHEY, CDR2 SMNVEV (reference sequence). V gave up 3 bases and J gave up 7 bases, with 16 bases separating them. This CDR3 contains 15 residues. The CDR3 DNA follows: TGTGCCAGCAGTTTTCTTAGGGGTTCTAGGAATGAGCAGTTCTTC. It is translated as CASSFLRGSRNEQFF.

This clonotype came up many times. The CDR3 DNA is TGTGCCAGCAGCTTAGCGGGGACCGACCAAGAGACCCAGTACTTC. Protein sequence: CASSLAGTDQETQYF. The chain is built from TRBV7-2 and TRBJ2-5; D is possibly TRBD1 or TRBD2 (5 bases each). Deletions cut 0 bases from V and 0 bases from J, with 8 bases between. Germline V gives CDR1 SGHTA, CDR2 FQGNSA. This CDR3 region has 15 residues.

The chain couples TRBV7-9 to TRBJ2-7; D might be TRBD1 (5 bases). V gave up 5 bases and J gave up 5 bases, with 7 bases separating them. The CDR3 contains 11 residues. CDR1 is SEHNR and CDR2 is FQNEAQ in the germline V gene (reference sequence). The CDR3 DNA follows: TGTGCCAGCAGCCAGGGAAACGAGCAGTACTTC. Its protein is CASSQGNEQYF.

In its sample, this clonotype was seen a few times. The gene calls are TRBV20-1 and TRBJ2-1; 7 bases fit TRBD1. CDR1 DFQATT and CDR2 SNEGSKA come from the germline V gene (reference sequence). V gave up 3 bases and J gave up 7 bases; unmatched junction bases: 12. The CDR3 has 15 amino acids. The CDR3 spells CSASLRMAGGNEQFF. CDR3 DNA: TGCAGTGCTAGTTTGAGGATGGCAGGGGGAAATGAGCAGTTCTTC.

This clonotype was seen more than once but under ten times. The V gene is TRBV11-2, the J gene TRBJ2-2; D is possibly TRBD1 (5 bases). Germline CDR1 and CDR2: SGHAT and FQNNGV. The CDR3 totals 18 residues. V lost 0 bases to trimming and J lost 7 bases, with 21 bases between them. The CDR3 DNA sequence: TGTGCCAGCAGCTTAGATCGGGCGGCAGGGTTTCGTAACGGGGAGCTGTTTTTT. The encoded protein is CASSLDRAAGFRNGELFF.

The sample holds a few counts of this clonotype. The chain's CDR3 is CSAHPTPGRNTGELFF. CDR3 DNA: TGCAGTGCCCACCCTACCCCAGGGAGGAACACCGGGGAGCTGTTTTTT. This chain uses TRBV20-1 with TRBJ2-2; D assignment may be TRBD1 or TRBD2 (5 bases each). Germline CDR1 is DFQATT and CDR2 is SNEGSKA (reference sequence). Trimming pared 6 bases from V and 1 base from J, leaving 18 bases between. The CDR3 has 16 amino acids.

The chain carries TRBV12-3 or TRBV12-4 and TRBJ1-6, with D unclear. The V and J ends lost 2 bases and 8 bases respectively, with 7 bases between them. The CDR3 contains 13 residues. The DNA for the CDR3 is TGTGCCAGCAGTTTATTAGTAGATTCACCCCTCCACTTT. Amino acids: CASSLLVDSPLHF.

CDR3 in DNA: TGTGCCAGCTCACCACCCGGACTCTCTGGGGCCAACGTCCTGACTTTC. Translating it yields CASSPPGLSGANVLTF. The V call is TRBV18, the J call TRBJ2-6, with TRBD2 as a possible D gene (5 bases). Between the trimmed V and J ends, which lost 0 bases and 0 bases, there was a span of 6 bases. Germline assignment: CDR1 KGHSH and CDR2 LQKENI. The CDR3 loop spans 16 amino acids.

The gene calls are TRBV11-2 and TRBJ2-7; D ambiguous. The CDR3 sequence is 12 residues long. Trimming cost V 4 bases and J 2 bases, with 6 bases left between them. CDR1 SGHAT and CDR2 FQNNGV come from the germline V gene. The CDR3 DNA sequence: TGTGCCAGCAGCTCCCAAGCCTACGAGCAGTACTTC. It codes for CASSSQAYEQYF.

This clonotype was detected only a few times. The rearrangement uses TRBV27 and TRBJ2-2, with 7 bases aligning to TRBD1. Germline trimming cut 10 bases from V and 3 bases from J; bases unmatched to any gene: 8. In germline, CDR1 is MNHEY, CDR2 SMNVEV (reference sequence). The CDR3 is 14 amino acids. CDR3 nucleotides: TGTGCCACCCGACTACAGGGGCACACCGGGGAGCTGTTTTTT. Encoded protein: CATRLQGHTGELFF.

The genes are TRBV3-1 and TRBJ1-4; D possibly corresponds to TRBD1 (5 bases). V lost 2 bases, J lost 0 bases, and 19 bases lay in between. The CDR3 totals 19 residues. Germline assignment: CDR1 LGHDT and CDR2 YNNKEL (reference sequence). The CDR3 reads CASSQPPFRDRATNEKLFF. The CDR3 DNA reads as TGTGCCAGCAGCCAACCACCCTTCCGGGACCGCGCAACTAATGAAAAACTGTTTTTT.

This clonotype showed up many times. This chain uses TRBV5-1 with TRBJ1-1; the D is unclear. The CDR3 has 13 amino acids. V was cut by 0 bases and J by 1 base, with 4 bases left in between. CDR1 is SGHRS, CDR2 YFSETQ, per germline. This chain's CDR3 is CASSLGANTEAFF. CDR3 nucleotides: TGCGCCAGCAGCTTGGGGGCGAACACTGAAGCTTTCTTT.

This clonotype was recorded at least ten times. The chain joins TRBV12-3 or TRBV12-4 to TRBJ2-2; 7 bases align to TRBD1. After removal of 7 bases from V and 7 bases from J, the junction contained 9 bases not matched to a gene. The CDR3 is 14 amino acids. The CDR3 sequence: CASTSGQYGGELFF. DNA for the CDR3: TGTGCCAGCACCTCGGGACAGTATGGCGGGGAGCTGTTTTTT.

A single count supports this clonotype. The J gene is TRBJ2-5, the V gene TRBV3-1; D is possibly TRBD2 (6 bases). V was pared by 3 bases and J by 5 bases, with 19 bases between. This CDR3 is built from 16 residues. CDR1 and CDR2 (germline): LGHDT, YNNKEL (reference sequence). The CDR3 DNA sequence: TGTGCCAGCAGCCACGTCTCCCGCGGGATGGAGGAGACCCAGTACTTC. Translating gives CASSHVSRGMEETQYF.

This clonotype was counted only a few times. The rearrangement uses TRBV6-5 and TRBJ2-6, with D unclear. This CDR3 has 19 residues. Germline CDR1 MNHEY, CDR2 SVGAGI. Trimming cost V 2 bases and J 0 bases, with 17 bases left between them. The CDR3 region has the DNA TGTGCCAGCAGTTACCCCGACCTAAAAAAGGACTCTGGGGCCAACGTCCTGACTTTC. Protein product: CASSYPDLKKDSGANVLTF.

This clonotype was observed a handful of times. The V gene is TRBV12-5, the J gene TRBJ2-1; TRBD1 aligns across 8 bases. The CDR3 consists of 19 residues. Germline lookup yields CDR1 LGHNT and CDR2 FRNRAP. The junction had 14 bases not matched to a gene; V was cut back by 4 bases and J by 0 bases. The CDR3 coding sequence is TGTGCTAGTGGTTCAAACCCCCTGGACAGGGCTTACTCCTACAATGAGCAGTTCTTC. Protein product: CASGSNPLDRAYSYNEQFF.

The chain links TRBV28 to TRBJ2-2; D is unresolved. The CDR3 runs 14 residues. Looked up from germline, CDR1 is MDHEN and CDR2 is SYDVKM. V dropped 3 bases and J dropped 4 bases, with 9 bases sitting between them. This chain's CDR3 is CASSFLNFTGELFF. The CDR3 DNA reads TGTGCCAGCAGTTTCCTGAACTTCACCGGGGAGCTGTTTTTT. The whole variable domain, filled in from reference TRBV28 and TRBJ2-2, reads DVKVTQSSRYLVKRTGEKVFLECVQDMDHENMFWYRQDPGLGLRLIYFSYDVKMKEKGDIPEGYSVSREKKERFSLILESASTNQTSMYLCASSFLNFTGELFFGEGSRLTVL.

The chain has TRBV7-6 and TRBJ2-1; D possibly uses TRBD1 or TRBD2 (6 bases each). The ends were cut back, 1 base at V and 1 base at J, with 11 bases in the middle. The CDR3 covers 16 residues. The germline V gene has CDR1 SGHVS and CDR2 FNYEAQ. The CDR3 region is CASSLVGGQSYNEQFF. The DNA for the CDR3 is TGTGCCAGCAGCTTAGTCGGGGGCCAATCCTACAATGAGCAGTTCTTC.

The chain recombines TRBV18 with TRBJ2-4; D gene ambiguous. The CDR3 spans 16 residues. The V and J ends lost 4 bases and 4 bases respectively, with 17 bases between them. Per the germline V gene, CDR1 is KGHSH and CDR2 is LQKENI. This chain's CDR3 is CASSLQPSDAKNIQYF. The CDR3 nucleotides read TGTGCCAGCTCACTCCAACCCTCGGACGCGAAAAACATTCAGTACTTC.

This clonotype was detected a few times. The gene calls are TRBV2 and TRBJ2-7; D uncertain. V was clipped by 6 bases and J by 0 bases, with 9 bases between them. This CDR3 has 13 amino acids. Per the germline V gene, CDR1 is SNHLY and CDR2 is FYNNEI. The CDR3 bases are TGTGCCAGCAGCTCGACCCCCTCCTACGAGCAGTACTTC. This gives the protein CASSSTPSYEQYF.

This clonotype showed up many times. This chain joins TRBV20-1 and TRBJ2-5; 9 bases map to TRBD2. V was clipped by 0 bases and J by 4 bases; unmatched bases: 15. The CDR3 contains 18 residues. Per germline, CDR1 DFQATT and CDR2 SNEGSKA (reference sequence). As DNA, the CDR3 is TGCAGTGCTAGAGATCCTTCAGCTGGCGGGGGGGTTGGAGAGACCCAGTACTTC. Translated, it gives CSARDPSAGGGVGETQYF.